These T cell receptor beta chains were read from a single sample in a study of graft-versus-host responses after intestinal transplantation. TCRdb's copy holds only in-frame clones and misses some; the assay was immunoSEQ multiplex PCR. The sample lists 9,500 to 13,000 clones, about 80% seen once, with about a tenth in the top ten. The sequencing here drew on ileum tissue, taken 23 days after intestinal transplant. The receptors originated from a human patient who received an intestinal transplant, so some T cells may come from the graft donor. Both conserved end residues are part of each CDR3. D genes are given only for firm matches. Clone size appears in some rows only: once, few, many, or a class for an expanded clone.

v_gene	d_gene	j_gene	abundance	CDR3nt	CDR3aa
TRBV9	TRBD1	TRBJ2-5	-	TGTGCCAGCAGCGGACACAGGGGTGAGACCCAGTACTTC	CASSGHRGETQYF
TRBV27	-	TRBJ2-5	-	TGTGCCAGCAGTTTAACGGGACTAGGGGGCGAGACCCAGTACTTC	CASSLTGLGGETQYF
TRBV4-1	TRBD2	TRBJ2-7	few	TGCGCCAGCAGCCAAGGAGGTGCTAGCGGGAGTCCCTACGAGCAGTACTTC	CASSQGGASGSPYEQYF
TRBV12-5	-	TRBJ2-3	few	TGTGCTAGTGGTTCAACCTCTCCGACCGGTTTTGAGGCAGATACGCAGTATTTT	CASGSTSPTGFEADTQYF
TRBV9	TRBD2	TRBJ2-3	-	TGTGCCAGCAGCGTTAGCGGGAGAATAGGGGATACGCAGTATTTT	CASSVSGRIGDTQYF
TRBV28	TRBD1	TRBJ1-1	-	TGTGCCAGCAGCTTATTAAGGGGGCTGCGCACTGAAGCTTTCTTT	CASSLLRGLRTEAFF
TRBV6-1	-	TRBJ2-7	-	TGTGCCAGCAGTTATTACAAGGGAGCCTACGAGCAGTACTTC	CASSYYKGAYEQYF
TRBV7-3	TRBD1	TRBJ2-7	-	TGTGCCAGCAGTTCGTACAGGGGGAACACCTACGAGCAGTACTTC	CASSSYRGNTYEQYF
TRBV5-1	-	TRBJ1-2	-	TGCGCCAGCTATGGCTACACCTTC	CASYGYTF
TRBV5-6	-	TRBJ2-3	-	TGTGCCAGCAGCTTGTACCTAGTCACAGATACGCAGTATTTT	CASSLYLVTDTQYF
TRBV29-1	TRBD2	TRBJ2-7	once	TGCAGCGTTGGAGGGACTAGCGGGAGTTACGAGCAGTACTTC	CSVGGTSGSYEQYF
TRBV9	TRBD1	TRBJ1-3	-	TGTACCAGCAGCGACCCAGGGGGCTCTGGAAACACCATATATTTT	CTSSDPGGSGNTIYF
TRBV6-5	-	TRBJ2-7	-	TGTGCCAGCAGTTACGGGACGGCGATGGGCTACGAGCAGTACTTC	CASSYGTAMGYEQYF
TRBV10-3	-	TRBJ1-5	few	TGTGCCATCAGTGACTCAGAGGAGGAGGCTCAGCCCCAGCATTTT	CAISDSEEEAQPQHF
TRBV19	TRBD1	TRBJ2-3	-	TGTGCCAGCTCCTGGGGACAGGGGATATTTAGAAACACAGATACGCAGTATTTT	CASSWGQGIFRNTDTQYF
TRBV7-9	-	TRBJ1-5	-	TGTGCCAGCAGCTTAACGTTACTACAGGGCAATCAGCCCCAGCATTTT	CASSLTLLQGNQPQHF
TRBV27	-	TRBJ1-1	-	TGTGCCAGCAGTGCAGGAGGGTTGAACACTGAAGCTTTCTTT	CASSAGGLNTEAFF
TRBV29-1	-	TRBJ1-5	few	TGCAGCGTGGTCCCACCTTTATTCAATCAGCCCCAGCATTTT	CSVVPPLFNQPQHF
TRBV6-1	-	TRBJ2-3	-	TGTGCCAGCAGTGAATTGCCCAGGGACACAGATACGCAGTATTTT	CASSELPRDTDTQYF
TRBV11-3	TRBD2	TRBJ2-1	-	TGTGCCAGCAGCCCCAGACTAGCGGCCTACAATGAGCAGTTCTTC	CASSPRLAAYNEQFF
TRBV9	TRBD1	TRBJ2-7	-	TGTGCCAGCAGCCCACGGGGGACAGGGGGCGTCGAGCAGTACTTC	CASSPRGTGGVEQYF
TRBV11-2	TRBD1	TRBJ1-6	once	TGTGCCAGCAGCTTAGGGGACAGGGAGTTAGATAATTCACCCCTCCACTTT	CASSLGDRELDNSPLHF
TRBV29-1	TRBD1	TRBJ1-1	-	TGCAGCGCCGACAGGGTCACTGAAGCTTTCTTT	CSADRVTEAFF
TRBV11-2	-	TRBJ1-1	-	TGTGCCAGCAGCTTGGGCGGAGTGAACACTGAAGCTTTCTTT	CASSLGGVNTEAFF
TRBV7-9	TRBD1	TRBJ2-7	-	TGTGCCAGCAGCTCGTGGGACAGGGTGCGGTGGCGGGATTCCTACGAGCAGTACTTC	CASSSWDRVRWRDSYEQYF
TRBV7-6	TRBD2	TRBJ2-5	-	TGTGCCAGCAGCCCCGGGGGGGGGCAAGAGACCCAGTACTTC	CASSPGGGQETQYF
TRBV4-1	TRBD2	TRBJ2-1	-	TGCGCCAGCAGCCAAGGACCTAGCGGTCCCTACAATGAGCAGTTCTTC	CASSQGPSGPYNEQFF
TRBV5-1	TRBD1	TRBJ1-4	-	TGCGCCAGCAGCCGGGACAGGGGTGACAATGAAAAACTGTTTTTT	CASSRDRGDNEKLFF
TRBV4-1	TRBD2	TRBJ2-7	-	TGCGCCAGCAGCCAAGCTAGCGGGAGACCCTACGAGCAGTACTTC	CASSQASGRPYEQYF
TRBV4-1	TRBD2	TRBJ2-7	-	TGCGCCAGCAGCCAAGAGGGGACTAGGGTTTACGAGCAGTACTTC	CASSQEGTRVYEQYF